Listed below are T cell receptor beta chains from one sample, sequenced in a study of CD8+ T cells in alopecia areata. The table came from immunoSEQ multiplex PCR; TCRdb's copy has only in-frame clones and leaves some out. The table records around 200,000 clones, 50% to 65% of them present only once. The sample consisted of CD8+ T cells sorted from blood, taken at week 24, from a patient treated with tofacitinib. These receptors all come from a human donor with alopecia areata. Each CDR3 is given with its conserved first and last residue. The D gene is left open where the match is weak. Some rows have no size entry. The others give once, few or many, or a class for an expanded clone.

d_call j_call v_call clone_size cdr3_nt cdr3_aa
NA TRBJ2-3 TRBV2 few TGTGCCAGCCCGCAGGGGCTCACCGAGGATACGCAGTATTTT CASPQGLTEDTQYF
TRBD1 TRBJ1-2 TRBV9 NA TGTGCCAGTGGCTCGGGACAGACTTATGGCTACACCTTC CASGSGQTYGYTF
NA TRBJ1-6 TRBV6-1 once TGTGCCAGCAGTGATAGCGAACCGGGGGCCTATTCACCCCTCCACTTT CASSDSEPGAYSPLHF
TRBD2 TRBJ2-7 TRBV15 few TGTGCCACCAGCAGAGAACGGGGGGTCGGCTACGAGCAGTACTTC CATSRERGVGYEQYF
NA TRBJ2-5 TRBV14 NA TGTGCCAGCAGCCATAGGGACGAAAAGGGACAAGAGACCCAGTACTTC CASSHRDEKGQETQYF
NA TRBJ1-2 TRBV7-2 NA TGTGCCAGCAGCCAAACTCCTTTC CASSQTPF
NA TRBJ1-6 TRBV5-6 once TGTGCCAGCAGCTTGGGTATTTCACCCCTCCACTTT CASSLGISPLHF
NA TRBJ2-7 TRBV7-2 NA TGTGCCAGCAGCCCCAGGATGCCTGGCGAGCAGTACTTC CASSPRMPGEQYF
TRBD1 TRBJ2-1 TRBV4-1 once TGCGCCAGCAGCCACCGGGACAGGGGACCCAGTGAGCAGTTCTTC CASSHRDRGPSEQFF
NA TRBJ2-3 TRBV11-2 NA TGTGCCAGCAGCTTAGCCGCCCGGGGGTACACAGATACGCAGTATTTT CASSLAARGYTDTQYF
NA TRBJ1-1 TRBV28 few TGTGCCAGCAGCGCACCGGGAGCAACTGAAGCTTTCTTT CASSAPGATEAFF
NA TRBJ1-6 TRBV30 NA TGTGCCTGGAGTGTTTACCGGGAGAGCTCCTATAATTCACCCCTCCACTTT CAWSVYRESSYNSPLHF
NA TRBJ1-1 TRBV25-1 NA TGTGCCAGCAGTGAACGGCGGGACACTGAAGCTTTCTTT CASSERRDTEAFF
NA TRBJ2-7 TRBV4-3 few TGCGCCAGCAGCCAAGTGATTGGAGGGGGAACCTACGAGCAGTACTTC CASSQVIGGGTYEQYF
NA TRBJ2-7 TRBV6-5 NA TGTGCCAGCAGTTCAGGGAACGAGCAGTACTTC CASSSGNEQYF
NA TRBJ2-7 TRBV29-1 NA TGCAGCGTTCAAAGCGGCAGGTCCTACGAGCAGTACTTC CSVQSGRSYEQYF
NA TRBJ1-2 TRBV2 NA TGTGCCAGGGAAGAAGCTAACTATGGCTACACCTTC CAREEANYGYTF
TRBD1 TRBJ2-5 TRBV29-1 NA TGCAGCGTACAGGGGGCCGAAGAGACCCAGTACTTC CSVQGAEETQYF
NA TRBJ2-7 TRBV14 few TGTGCCAGCAGCCGAACTGGAACCTACGAGCAGTACTTC CASSRTGTYEQYF
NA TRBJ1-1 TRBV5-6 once TGTGCCAGCAGCTTAGACGGGGGCACTGAAGCTTTCTTT CASSLDGGTEAFF
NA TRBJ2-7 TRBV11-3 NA TGTGCCAGCAGCTCAGGGTGGTACGAGCAGTACTTC CASSSGWYEQYF
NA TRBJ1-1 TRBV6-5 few TGTGCCAGCAGCCCTAATAGGAACACTGAAGCTTTCTTT CASSPNRNTEAFF
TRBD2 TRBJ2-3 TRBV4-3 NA TGCGCCAGCAGCCAAGAAGCGGGGGGGCAGGTAGATACGCAGTATTTT CASSQEAGGQVDTQYF
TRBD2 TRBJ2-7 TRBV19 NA TGTGCCAGTAGTGGGAGGGCCTACGAGCAGTACTTC CASSGRAYEQYF
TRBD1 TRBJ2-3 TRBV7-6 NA TGTGCCAGCAGCCCGCTGGGACAGCTACACAAAGATACGCAGTATTTT CASSPLGQLHKDTQYF
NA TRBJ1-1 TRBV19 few TGTGCCAGTAGTATTCGGGTCTCACAGGGACGTAACACTGAAGCTTTCTTT CASSIRVSQGRNTEAFF
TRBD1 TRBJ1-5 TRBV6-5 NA TGTGCCAGCAGTCAACAGGGGGCTCAGCCCCAGCATTTT CASSQQGAQPQHF
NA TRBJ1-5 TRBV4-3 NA TGCGCCAGCAGCAAGTATAGCAATCAGCCCCAGCATTTT CASSKYSNQPQHF
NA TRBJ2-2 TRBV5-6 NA TGTGCCAGCAGCCCTCAGGGGGGGACAGAGACCACCGGGGAGCTGTTTTTT CASSPQGGTETTGELFF